This passage covers 16 T cell receptor beta chains from one sample sequenced in a study of T cells in Graves' hyperthyroidism and ophthalmopathy. What was amplified from RNA transcripts were TCR beta CDR3 regions. Using the HTBI primer set, a first-round RT-PCR was run on the TCR CDR3. MiXCR was run by TCRdb on the multiplex PCR reads, yielding one entry per CDR3 protein. The sample comprises 330,000 or so distinct CDR3 sequences, about 19% of which are singletons, and under 40% rests with the top ten. Sequenced sample: blood. Receptor source: a man aged 50 to 60 with Graves' ophthalmopathy.

This clonotype was seen at least ten times. CDR3 DNA: TGTGCCAGCAGTGAAGGACTGGAAACGCAAGAGACCCAGTACTTC. As protein: CASSEGLETQETQYF. The rearrangement links TRBV2 to TRBJ2-5; the D is unclear. Trimming removed 1 base at V and 2 bases at J, with 11 bases between. The CDR3 runs 15 residues. Germline V gene sequence: CDR1 SNHLY, CDR2 FYNNEI.

CDR3 sequence: CASSSLPGQGNTEAFF. The DNA of the CDR3 is TGTGCCAGCAGTTCCCTGCCGGGACAGGGCAACACTGAAGCTTTCTTT. The chain uses TRBV6-1 and TRBJ1-1, with TRBD1 matching 9 bases. V lost 5 bases and J lost 2; bases outside the gene matches: 9. Looked up from germline, CDR1 is MNHNS and CDR2 is SASEGT. CDR3 length equals 16 residues.

In this sample, this clonotype turned up a few times. An end of the junction does not agree with germline; a read error may underlie this. The chain is built from TRBV7-2 and TRBJ2-1, with 13 positions matching TRBD2. There are 13 residues in the CDR3. CDR1 SGHTA and CDR2 FQGNSA come from the germline V gene. CDR3 sequence: CATGGLAGNGQFF. CDR3 DNA sequence: TGTGCCACCGGGGGACTAGCGGGGAATGGGCAGTTCTTC. Full variable domain (outside the CDR3, taken from reference TRBV7-2 and TRBJ2-1): GAGVSQSPSNKVTEKGKDVELRCDPISGHTALYWYRQSLGQGLEFLIYFQGNSAPDKSGLPSDRFSAERTGGSVSTLTIQRTQQEDSAVYLCATGGLAGNGQFFGPGTRLTVL.

This clonotype came up a few times. V is TRBV19 and J is TRBJ1-5; unclear D gene. Germline V gene sequence: CDR1 LNHDA, CDR2 SQIVND (reference sequence). The V gene lost 10 bases and the J gene lost 4 bases, with 14 bases spanning the gap. The CDR3 spans 13 residues. The CDR3 bases are TGTGCCACCTCCCCCAGAGGAAATCAGCCCCAGCATTTT. It translates to CATSPRGNQPQHF.

This clonotype was seen repeatedly, ten times or more. V is TRBV2 and J is TRBJ2-5; D might be TRBD1 or TRBD2, each matching 5 bases. Germline-derived CDR1 and CDR2 are SNHLY and FYNNEI. Trimming pared 6 bases from V and 0 bases from J, leaving 11 bases between. The CDR3 extends over 14 amino acids. CDR3 sequence (DNA): TGTGCCAGCAGGGGACCCTCGTACCAAGAGACCCAGTACTTC. This encodes CASRGPSYQETQYF. The entire variable domain, with the rest obtained from reference TRBV2 and TRBJ2-5, is as follows: EPEVTQTPSHQVTQMGQEVILRCVPISNHLYFYWYRQILGQKVEFLVSFYNNEISEKSEIFDDQFSVERPDGSNFTLKIRSTKLEDSAMYFCASRGPSYQETQYFGPGTRLLVL.

V usage is TRBV15 and J usage is TRBJ2-4, with 7 bases that match TRBD1. Germline CDR1 is LNHNV and CDR2 is YYDKDF (reference sequence). The CDR3 is made up of 15 amino acids. Unmatched junction bases numbered 8, after V lost 1 base and J lost 8 bases. The CDR3 sequence is CATSRARSQGDIQYF. DNA for the CDR3: TGTGCCACCAGCAGAGCCCGTTCCCAGGGGGACATTCAGTACTTC. Complete variable domain (other parts from reference TRBV15 and TRBJ2-4): DAMVIQNPRYQVTQFGKPVTLSCSQTLNHNVMYWYQQKSSQAPKLLFHYYDKDFNNEADTPDNFQSRRPNTSFCFLDIRSPGLGDTAMYLCATSRARSQGDIQYFGAGTRLSVL.

This clonotype was detected only a few times. The V call is TRBV7-9, the J call TRBJ2-2, with 7 positions matching TRBD1. After removal of 5 bases from V and 4 bases from J, the junction contained 10 bases not matched to a gene. Germline CDR1 reads SEHNR; CDR2 reads FQNEAQ (reference sequence). This CDR3 contains 16 residues. The CDR3 loop is CASSRTTGAGTGELFF. The CDR3 coding sequence is TGTGCCAGCAGCCGCACTACAGGGGCGGGCACCGGGGAGCTGTTTTTT.

This clonotype came up many times. The chain has TRBV28 and TRBJ2-1; 14 bases match TRBD2. This CDR3 comprises 14 residues. V trimming: 6 bases; J trimming: 6 bases; junction bases outside the gene matches: 1. Germline assignment: CDR1 MDHEN and CDR2 SYDVKM. The CDR3 is CASRTSGRANEQFF. In DNA, the CDR3 is TGTGCCAGCAGGACTAGCGGGAGGGCCAATGAGCAGTTCTTC.

This chain joins TRBV29-1 and TRBJ1-1; D remains unclear. The germline gives CDR1 SQVTM, CDR2 ANQGSEA. Between the trimmed V and J ends, which lost 4 bases and 0 bases, there was a span of 12 bases. This CDR3 region has 14 residues. The CDR3 region is CSVVPGPLNTEAFF. CDR3 DNA sequence: TGCAGCGTTGTTCCAGGCCCCCTGAACACTGAAGCTTTCTTT.

In this sample, this clonotype turned up many times. The V and J genes are TRBV7-3 and TRBJ2-2; D is possibly TRBD2 (6 bases). Trimming left V 4 bases short and J 1 base short, with 13 bases between. Germline V gene lookup returns CDR1 SGHTA and CDR2 FQGTGA. The CDR3 consists of 16 residues. This CDR3 reads CASSSHGGGNTGELFF. The DNA for the CDR3 is TGTGCCAGCAGCTCCCATGGGGGAGGGAACACCGGGGAGCTGTTTTTT.

This clonotype was seen ten or more times. The chain carries TRBV5-1 and TRBJ2-1, with 12 bases lining up with TRBD2. The germline CDR1 and CDR2 sequences are SGHRS and YFSETQ. The CDR3 is 16 amino acids. Trimming cost V 2 bases and J 5 bases; bases outside gene matches: 5. The chain's CDR3 is CASSFASGRAHNEQFF. The CDR3, as DNA: TGCGCCAGCAGCTTTGCTAGCGGGAGGGCCCACAATGAGCAGTTCTTC.

This clonotype occurred a few times. The chain combines TRBV20-1 with TRBJ2-7; D is undetermined. CDR1 is DFQATT, CDR2 SNEGSKA, per germline (reference sequence). The length of the CDR3 is 12 residues. The V end was cut by 6 bases, the J end by 2 bases, with 11 bases between. As DNA, the CDR3 is TGCAGTGCAGGGCGGCTTACCTACGAGCAGTACTTC. This sequence encodes CSAGRLTYEQYF.

This clonotype was counted many times. The chain joins TRBV28 to TRBJ2-3; the match to TRBD2 covers 14 bases. Germline CDR1 is MDHEN and CDR2 is SYDVKM. V shed 7 bases and J 4 bases; nucleotides not matched to a gene: 4. This CDR3 is 15 amino acids long. The CDR3 here is CASTPGLAGADTQYF. The CDR3 nucleotides read TGTGCCAGCACCCCGGGACTAGCGGGAGCAGATACGCAGTATTTT.

The J gene is TRBJ1-3, the V gene TRBV5-8; no clear D. The CDR3 runs to 13 residues. Germline V gene lookup returns CDR1 SGHTS and CDR2 YDEGEE. V was cut by 1 base and J by 4 bases, with 6 bases left in between. The CDR3 sequence: CASSLNGGNTIYF. As DNA, the CDR3 is TGTGCCAGCAGCTTGAACGGAGGAAACACCATATATTTT.

This clonotype has ten or more counts. This sequence joins TRBV18 and TRBJ1-4; TRBD1 aligns across 7 bases. CDR1 is KGHSH, CDR2 LQKENI, per germline. The CDR3 covers 15 residues. V shed 2 bases and J 8 bases; nucleotides not matched to a gene: 8. For the CDR3, the DNA is TGTGCCAGCTCACCAACGGGGGACAGAGGAGAAAAACTGTTTTTT. This gives the protein CASSPTGDRGEKLFF.

In its sample, this clonotype was seen many times. V is TRBV10-1 and J is TRBJ2-7; D might be TRBD2 (6 bases). CDR1 is WNHNN and CDR2 is SYGVQD in the germline V gene (reference sequence). The CDR3 is made up of 15 amino acids. The V end lost 2 bases, the J end lost 4 bases, and 15 bases lay between the germline ends. The CDR3 spells CASSERGSGTYEQYF. As DNA, the CDR3 is TGCGCCAGCAGTGAGCGGGGTAGCGGTACGTACGAGCAGTACTTC.